This record looks at one T cell receptor (beta chain) sequence and its context. In the original analysis: Using reference gene primer amplification, nucleated cell counts were estimated. TCRdb's table, derived via immunoSEQ multiplex PCR, lists solely in-frame clones and lacks some. V and J calls and clone size are copied from that table; D and trimming were computed from the DNA. The sample holds approximately 240,000 clones, just under 85% seen once. The CDR3 is 16 residues long. CDR1 and CDR2 (germline): SGHVS, FNYEAQ. V was shortened by 1 base and J by 8 bases, with 17 bases between the two germline ends. This entry is derived from a study of blood T cell repertoires in COVID-19. Study information: The United States, Italy and Spain supplied acute and convalescent COVID-19 samples.

The sequence was obtained from a woman aged 60-75 years with active or convalescent COVID-19. J is TRBJ2-2 and V is TRBV7-6, with D perhaps TRBD2 (5 bases). Sequencing was performed on peripheral blood. The CDR3 nucleotides are TGTGCCAGCAGCTTAGGAGGGATCACGCGGGTAGGGGAGCTGTTTTTT. It yields the protein CASSLGGITRVGELFF.